This TCR beta chain was documented in a study of T cells after yellow fever vaccination. Study-wide results and limits: Subsequent to the booster, the majority of primary-vaccination clones reappeared (around 97% CD4, 80% to 90% CD8). From the bulk population, abundant clonotypes could contaminate and appear within FACS-sorted repertoires. Some clonotypes, a small share, were shared between CD4 and CD8 compartments. Weaker, the secondary response had a peak occurring faster, on day 5 versus 15.

CDR3 length: 16 residues. Germline CDR1 and CDR2: MNHEY and SMNVEV (reference sequence). V was clipped by 4 bases and J by 8 bases, with 18 bases between them. This clonotype was detected a few times. Antigen unknown. TCRdb re-called the 5' RACE reads with MiXCR, one entry per CDR3 protein. The sample shows some 500,000 distinct CDR3 sequences, approximately 12% of them seen only once. The receptor was isolated from a man younger than 45 who received the YFV17D yellow fever vaccine. The genes are TRBV27 and TRBJ1-6; D is possibly TRBD1 (6 bases). The sequencing used PBMCs, collected on the day of the yellow fever booster vaccination. The CDR3 nucleotides read TGTGCCAGCAGTTCAAGGGCCAGGGGTTTCGATTCACCCCTCCACTTT. The encoded protein is CASSSRARGFDSPLHF.